This paragraph covers one TCR beta chain sequence. Its antigen is still unknown. No much larger clone exists at a distance of one base, and base qualities are not known. Using the deep immunoSEQ assay, TCR CDR3 regions were amplified from genomic DNA by multiplex PCR. Extracted genomic DNA from each cell subset was distributed evenly across all wells of several immunoSEQ 96-well plates, and each plate was treated as a replicate. For sorted subsets, around 200 ng genomic DNA, equal to tens of thousands of T cell genomes, was loaded into each replicate PCR. Purified libraries were measured with a Qubit 3.0 fluorometer, size-checked on a Bioanalyzer 2100, and measured again with the KAPA Library Quantification kit. Every immunoSEQ 96-well plate was sequenced on a dedicated single-read 150-cycle Illumina NextSeq 550 flow cell. Regarding the original processing steps: Because the immunoSEQ output included only junctional sequences and no quality scores, the filtering could not be the same as the filtering used for full-length reads. To assign V/J genes and CDR3, sequences were annotated using PyIR, a Python wrapper for IgBLAST v1.9, with IMGT germline references. Reads were removed for weak V/J assignments (E-value above 1e-6), missing CDR3, stop codons, out-of-frame junctions, or ambiguous translated residues. V3J clonotypes were defined by identical inferred V gene, J gene, and CDR3 amino acid sequence. Percentage overlap between repertoires was computed as shared unique clonotypes divided by the size of the smaller repertoire. Three approaches were used to assess repertoire richness: RTK rarefaction, the Chao1 estimator, and Recon v2.1 estimates of unobserved clonotypes. OLGA was used to compute generation probabilities for all TCRbeta clonotypes that the gDNA method yielded from several donors. Drawn from immuneACCESS, this table holds only the in-frame rearrangements with V and J called that TCRdb kept. Clones are partly lost; checked studies trace under half to an unresolved V gene and leave the rest unexplained. The V and J calls and clone size come from that table; D and trimming were worked out from the DNA. The sample table records 650,000 to 750,000 clones; less than 80% of these occur just once. The ten largest account for 1.5% to 2% of the sample.

The data were obtained in a study of shared clonotypes between healthy human individuals (dated by TCRdb to 2020 to 2021). Turning to the overall study: A couple of women and a few men aged 18 to 49 years were included in the cohort. Different laboratories and diverse techniques were used to prepare libraries and sequence TCR repertoires, to increase sequencing depth and limit assay-specific biases. For each donor, three plates each were used for CD4 naive and CD4 memory, two plates were used for CD8 naive, and one plate was used for CD8 memory. To estimate repertoire size and how much clonotype sharing occurs between individuals, the study deeply sequenced the blood TCR repertoires of 5 or 6 healthy adults. Each donor's leukapheresis produced roughly between roughly 0.85 and 9.5 billion PBMCs.

Healthy HIV-negative adults with no recently reported acute infections or vaccinations were included as donors. Every donor was a Caucasian adult residing in Nashville, Tennessee, USA. Magnetic negative selection was used to enrich CD4+ T cells, after which naive cells were positively selected on CD45RA and the negative fraction became the memory subset. Blood was obtained by leukapheresis, after which PBMCs were separated by Ficoll-Histopaque density gradient centrifugation and cryopreserved in liquid nitrogen vapor phase. Purity and quantity of every magnetically sorted T cell population were checked by analytical flow cytometry. From each sorted fraction, genomic DNA was isolated and quantified by UV absorbance on a Nanodrop 2000c. Points the paper makes about the study in general: Naive subsets generally had larger estimated clonotype richness than memory subsets did. Higher generation probabilities were observed for clonotypes shared by all four sorted-subset donors than for non-shared clonotypes. Because the study included a small number of donors, the genetic and exposure-history diversity represented was limited. Sharing across four donors was observed for approximately 5% of naive CD4, less than 4% of naive CD8, over 2% of memory CD4, and around 0.4% of memory CD8 clonotypes. Rarefaction of sorted-subset datasets indicated incomplete sequencing despite the large sequencing depth. Pairwise subsampling indicated that sequencing depth was expected to affect the degree of clonotype sharing among donors. Sampling was restricted to blood, and TCR repertoires in tissues likely differ from the TCR repertoires found in blood.

Sequenced material: memory CD4+ T cells sorted from blood. The intended sense of this specimen's cell subset or site label: CD45RA-negative fraction. The receptor comes from a woman in her twenties or thirties in good health.

The DNA sequence is given as TGTGCCAGCAGTTACGGTACGGGTAACTACGAGCAGTACTTC. Translated, it reads CASSYGTGNYEQYF. The sequence joins TRBV6-6 to TRBJ2-7; no D gene call is confident. CDR1 is given as MNHNY and CDR2 as SVGAGI, both from the germline V gene (reference sequence). Counted from cysteine to phenylalanine, this CDR3 has 14 amino acids. The CDR3 DNA has 42 bases and is translated from base 1. The junction shows trimming of 2 bases on V and 3 bases on J, plus 11 bases between the germline ends.